The 22 T cell receptor beta chains in this list originate from one sample, sequenced in a study of T cells after yellow fever vaccination. One entry per CDR3 protein results from TCRdb running MiXCR on the 5' RACE reads. The top ten clones hold more than 3% of a sample with just over 250,000 distinct CDR3 sequences, around 5.2% of them seen once. This material consisted of CD4+ T cells sorted from PBMCs, taken on the day of the yellow fever booster vaccination. These receptors were taken from a young man who received the YFV17D yellow fever vaccine.

This clonotype was recorded many times. The chain has TRBV12-3 or TRBV12-4 and TRBJ2-3; D perhaps matches TRBD2 (5 bases). The germline V and J ends were trimmed by 2 bases and 7 bases, with 7 bases remaining between them. The CDR3 covers 12 residues. CDR3 sequence: CASSLRGHTQYF. The DNA for the CDR3 is TGTGCCAGCAGTTTACGGGGTCATACGCAGTATTTT.

The V call is TRBV5-8, the J call TRBJ2-1; 7 positions agree with TRBD2. The V segment lost 4 bases and the J segment 4 bases; nucleotides outside the gene matches: 8. CDR1 is SGHTS and CDR2 is YDEGEE in the germline V gene. The CDR3 sequence is 15 residues long. The CDR3 sequence: CASSPGLDGYNEQFF. In DNA, the CDR3 is TGTGCCAGCAGCCCTGGACTAGATGGATACAATGAGCAGTTCTTC.

The table lists this clonotype with many counts. The chain couples TRBV5-1 to TRBJ2-4, with D tentatively TRBD1 (5 bases). Germline-derived CDR1 and CDR2 are SGHRS and YFSETQ. The length of the CDR3 is 14 residues. V was pared by 3 bases and J by 0 bases, with 7 bases between. The CDR3 DNA sequence: TGCGCCAGCAGCTCGACAGAAGCCAAAAACATTCAGTACTTC. Residues: CASSSTEAKNIQYF.

This chain joins TRBV6-2 or TRBV6-3 and TRBJ2-3; TRBD1 might be the D (5 bases). V lost 2 bases to trimming and J lost 0 bases, with 9 bases between them. This CDR3 is built from 15 residues. In germline, CDR1 is MNHEY, CDR2 SVGEGT. CDR3 amino acids: CASSYRGTSTDTQYF. CDR3 bases: TGTGCCAGCAGTTACAGGGGAACTAGCACAGATACGCAGTATTTT.

This clonotype showed up just a few times. The V gene is TRBV6-5, the J gene TRBJ1-1, with no clear D. The CDR3 has 13 amino acids. V shed 5 bases and J shed 3 bases, with 10 bases lying between them. Germline V gene lookup returns CDR1 MNHEY and CDR2 SVGAGI. The CDR3 is CASSGGRHTEAFF. CDR3 coding DNA: TGTGCCAGCAGTGGAGGTAGACACACTGAAGCTTTCTTT.

This clonotype was seen a handful of times. V is TRBV11-2 and J is TRBJ2-3; 9 nucleotides match TRBD2. The CDR3 contains 13 residues. V was clipped by 8 bases and J by 5 bases; unmatched bases: 5. The V gene's germline CDR1 is SGHAT and CDR2 FQNNGV. The CDR3, as DNA: TGTGCCAGCGGTAGCGGGGGAGGAGATACGCAGTATTTT. Its protein is CASGSGGGDTQYF.

This clonotype was detected a few times. J is TRBJ2-7 and V is TRBV4-3; TRBD2 agrees at 7 bases. The germline CDR1 and CDR2 sequences are LGHNA and YSLEER. Trimming at V came to 3 bases and at J to 2 bases, leaving 16 bases not matched to a gene. CDR3 length: 18 residues. CDR3 nucleotides: TGCGCCAGCAGCCAGGCTACACATGGGGGGGGAACGGCCTACGAGCAGTACTTC. Translated: CASSQATHGGGTAYEQYF.

The sample holds many counts of this clonotype. The junction shows a germline mismatch at one end, possibly a read error. CDR3 nucleotides: TGTGCCAGCAGCTTAGAAGCAGATACGCAGTATTTT. Its translation is CASSLEADTQYF. This chain connects TRBV5-1 to TRBJ2-3; D is undetermined. The germline CDR1 and CDR2 sequences are SGHRS and YFSETQ. The CDR3 consists of 12 residues.

This clonotype occurred a few times. The chain is built from TRBV20-1 and TRBJ1-2; unclear D gene. The CDR3 runs 14 residues. V lost 3 bases and J lost 1, with 12 bases in between. Germline V gene lookup returns CDR1 DFQATT and CDR2 SNEGSKA (reference sequence). CDR3 in DNA: TGCAGTGCTAGGAACCCCGGGGATAACTATGGCTACACCTTC. Translating it yields CSARNPGDNYGYTF.

This chain connects TRBV6-5 to TRBJ1-6, with 9 bases fitting TRBD1. J lost 3 bases, V lost 6 bases, and 6 bases had no gene match. The germline CDR1 and CDR2 sequences are MNHEY and SVGAGI. The CDR3 length is 16 residues. In nucleotides, the CDR3 is TGTGCCAGCAGCCGGACAGGGGCTATCTATAATTCACCCCTCCACTTT. This encodes CASSRTGAIYNSPLHF.

This clonotype came up a few times. The chain carries TRBV5-6 and TRBJ2-1; no clear D. V was clipped by 1 base and J by 2 bases, with 10 bases between them. Germline CDR1 and CDR2: SGHDT and YYEEEE. This CDR3 is built from 15 residues. Here the CDR3 reads CASSLRVRPYNEQFF. For the CDR3, the DNA is TGTGCCAGCAGCTTGAGGGTAAGACCCTACAATGAGCAGTTCTTC.

This clonotype was detected a few times. The J gene is TRBJ2-1, the V gene TRBV18; TRBD2 agrees at 10 bases. Germline V lookup: CDR1 KGHSH, CDR2 LQKENI. V gave up 2 bases and J gave up 9 bases; unmatched junction bases: 7. The CDR3 covers 15 residues. The DNA of the CDR3 is TGTGCCAGCTCACCAACCCAGCGGGGGGGCGGTGAGCAGTTCTTC. As protein: CASSPTQRGGGEQFF.

This clonotype was counted a few times. This chain links TRBV21-1 with TRBJ2-2; TRBD1 is the table's D call, not checked against the DNA. TRBV21-1 is shown as a pseudogene. The CDR3 loop spans 18 amino acids. CDR3 DNA: TGTGCCAGCAGCAAGGGCTCCGGGACAGAAGGGAACACCGGGGAGCTGTTTTTT. Translated, it gives CASSKGSGTEGNTGELFF.

This clonotype has at least ten counts. The chain uses TRBV3-1 and TRBJ2-2; D gene unclear. This CDR3 comprises 15 residues. V lost 0 bases and J lost 7, with 12 bases in between. Germline values: CDR1 LGHDT, CDR2 YNNKEL (reference sequence). DNA of the CDR3: TGTGCCAGCAGCCAAGATAGGGCCCGCGGCGGGGAGCTGTTTTTT. This encodes CASSQDRARGGELFF.

The table lists this clonotype with a few counts. V gene TRBV19 combines with J gene TRBJ1-5; D gene ambiguous. The V gene lost 8 bases and the J gene lost 4 bases, with 12 bases spanning the gap. Germline CDR1 reads LNHDA; CDR2 reads SQIVND (reference sequence). This CDR3 has 13 amino acids. CDR3 coding DNA: TGTGCCAGTCATCCGGACGGGAATCAGCCCCAGCATTTT. As protein: CASHPDGNQPQHF.

The sample holds many counts of this clonotype. The CDR3 DNA reads as TGTGCCAGCAGTTACTTTTGGCACAGTCACGATACGCAGTATTTT. Amino acid sequence: CASSYFWHSHDTQYF. The chain recombines TRBV6-5 with TRBJ2-3; D uncertain. There are 15 residues in the CDR3. CDR1 is MNHEY, CDR2 SVGAGI, per germline. With 1 base removed from V and 6 bases from J, the gap between germline ends came to 14 bases.

The chain couples TRBV7-2 to TRBJ1-2; TRBD1 agrees at 8 bases. V trimming: 5 bases; J trimming: 2 bases; junction bases outside the gene matches: 4. The CDR3 is 14 residues long. The germline CDR1 and CDR2 sequences are SGHTA and FQGNSA. The chain's CDR3 is CASSPQGGNYGYTF. DNA of the CDR3: TGTGCCAGCAGCCCACAGGGGGGCAACTATGGCTACACCTTC.

This clonotype was counted between two and nine times. The chain joins TRBV6-6 to TRBJ2-3, with a weak D call TRBD2 (7 bases). Germline assignment: CDR1 MNHNY and CDR2 SVGAGI (reference sequence). The CDR3 is 13 amino acids. The V end lost 7 bases, the J end lost 6 bases, and 14 bases lay between the germline ends. As DNA, the CDR3 is TGTGCCAGCATCATCAAGGGGGGGGATACGCAGTATTTT. It encodes CASIIKGGDTQYF.

The rearrangement uses TRBV24-1 and TRBJ2-3, with TRBD2 identical over 11 bases. V shed 4 bases and J 5 bases; nucleotides not matched to a gene: 7. This CDR3 has 16 amino acids. CDR1 and CDR2 from the germline V gene are KGHDR and SFDVKD. CDR3 DNA sequence: TGTGCCACCAGTGACCCCGGGACTAGCGGTGGAGATACGCAGTATTTT. Protein product: CATSDPGTSGGDTQYF.

This clonotype has ten or more counts. V usage is TRBV12-3 or TRBV12-4 and J usage is TRBJ1-2; 10 bases fit TRBD1. Unmatched junction bases numbered 6, after V lost 5 bases and J lost 6 bases. The CDR3 runs to 14 residues. The CDR3 DNA is TGTGCCAGCAGTAGGGGACAGGGGCTGGATGGCTACACCTTC. Its protein product is CASSRGQGLDGYTF.

This clonotype was counted between two and nine times. This chain links TRBV18 with TRBJ2-5, with 8 bases matching TRBD2. The germline V gene has CDR1 KGHSH and CDR2 LQKENI. There are 16 residues in the CDR3. V was clipped by 3 bases and J by 3 bases; unmatched bases: 9. CDR3 DNA sequence: TGTGCCAGCTCACCCTTTCAACTAGCGGAGAAAGAGACCCAGTACTTC. Encoded protein: CASSPFQLAEKETQYF. Supplemented by reference TRBV18 and TRBJ2-5, the full variable domain reads NAGVMQNPRHLVRRRGQEARLRCSPMKGHSHVYWYRQLPEEGLKFMVYLQKENIIDESGMPKERFSAEFPKEGPSILRIQQVVRGDSAAYFCASSPFQLAEKETQYFGPGTRLLVL.

This clonotype was recorded many times. The CDR3 DNA sequence: TGTGCCAGCAGCCCCCTGGGGACAACTAATGAAAAACTGTTTTTT. Translation gives CASSPLGTTNEKLFF. This sequence joins TRBV7-2 and TRBJ1-4; D is undetermined. The CDR3 sequence is 15 residues long. The V gene lost 5 bases and the J gene lost 0 bases, with 10 bases spanning the gap. Germline V gene sequence: CDR1 SGHTA, CDR2 FQGNSA.